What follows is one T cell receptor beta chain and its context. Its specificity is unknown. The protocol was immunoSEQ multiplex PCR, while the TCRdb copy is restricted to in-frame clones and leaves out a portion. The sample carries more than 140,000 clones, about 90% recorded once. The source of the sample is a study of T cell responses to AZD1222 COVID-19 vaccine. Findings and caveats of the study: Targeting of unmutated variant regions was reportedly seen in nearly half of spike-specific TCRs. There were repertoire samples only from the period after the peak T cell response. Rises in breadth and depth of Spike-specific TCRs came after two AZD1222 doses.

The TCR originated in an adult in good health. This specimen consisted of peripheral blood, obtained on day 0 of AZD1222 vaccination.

The CDR3 loop reads CASSDGTGGTHQPQHF. Here the CDR3 DNA reads TGTGCCAGCTCAGATGGGACAGGGGGCACCCATCAGCCCCAGCATTTT. V gene TRBV18 combines with J gene TRBJ1-5; 12 bases line up with TRBD1. The CDR3 totals 16 residues. The ends lost 5 bases at V and 5 bases at J; junction bases unmatched: 7. CDR1 and CDR2 from the germline V gene are KGHSH and LQKENI.